The 22 T cell receptor beta chains presented below share a single source sample, sequenced in a study of T cells after yellow fever vaccination. Using its own MiXCR run on the 5' RACE reads, TCRdb lists one record per CDR3 protein. Of 46,000 or so distinct CDR3 sequences listed, approximately 6.3% are singletons. Material: PBMCs, either bulk or a sorted T-cell subset (CD4+, CD8+, memory, or dextramer-sorted; not recorded which), obtained 45 days after the yellow fever booster vaccination. The receptors here all came from a man aged 25-45 years who received the YFV17D yellow fever vaccine.

This clonotype was seen a handful of times. The CDR3 spells CASSPTPGTEAFF. The CDR3 nucleotides read TGTGCCAGCAGCCCCACACCGGGGACTGAAGCTTTCTTT. J is TRBJ1-1 and V is TRBV7-3; D gene uncertain. CDR1 is SGHTA and CDR2 is FQGTGA in the germline V gene. The CDR3 totals 13 residues. Trimming left V 5 bases short and J 5 bases short, with 12 bases between. Looking up the rest from reference TRBV7-3 and TRBJ1-1 gives the full variable domain: GAGVSQTPSNKVTEKGKYVELRCDPISGHTALYWYRQSLGQGPEFLIYFQGTGAADDSGLPNDRFFAVRPEGSVSTLKIQRTERGDSAVYLCASSPTPGTEAFFGQGTRLTVV.

In its sample, this clonotype was seen many times. V and J are TRBV20-1 and TRBJ2-1; D perhaps matches TRBD2 (6 bases). CDR1 and CDR2 (germline): DFQATT, SNEGSKA (reference sequence). V lost 6 bases and J 6 bases, leaving 21 bases between the germline ends. CDR3 length: 15 amino acids. The CDR3 is CSALEGIAGPNEQFF. The CDR3 DNA sequence: TGCAGTGCCTTAGAAGGTATCGCGGGACCCAATGAGCAGTTCTTC.

Many counts were recorded for this clonotype. The gene calls are TRBV4-1 and TRBJ1-5, with TRBD1 identical over 8 bases. J was trimmed by 1 base and V by 1 base; bases with no gene match: 6. The CDR3 covers 17 residues. Per germline, CDR1 MGHRA and CDR2 YSYEKL. The CDR3 protein is CASSQVRTGMSNQPQHF. CDR3 DNA sequence: TGCGCCAGCAGCCAAGTTAGGACAGGGATGAGCAATCAGCCCCAGCATTTT.

This clonotype was recorded a few times. The V gene is TRBV7-8, the J gene TRBJ2-3; D not resolved. The germline V and J ends were trimmed by 0 bases and 6 bases, with 7 bases remaining between them. The germline V gene has CDR1 SGHVS and CDR2 FQNEAQ. The CDR3 sequence is 13 residues long. The CDR3 sequence is CASSLARRDTQYF. The DNA for the CDR3 is TGTGCCAGCAGCTTAGCGCGCCGCGATACGCAGTATTTT.

This sequence joins TRBV6-1 and TRBJ2-7; D not certain. The CDR3 extends over 12 amino acids. Trimming took 6 bases from V and 3 from J, leaving 9 bases between them. Germline V CDR1 and CDR2: MNHNS, SASEGT. The CDR3 DNA is TGTGCCAGCAGGGACGAAAGCTACGAGCAGTACTTC. It specifies CASRDESYEQYF.

This clonotype came up a few times. V usage is TRBV18 and J usage is TRBJ2-7; weak D call: TRBD2 (5 bases). V was trimmed by 5 bases and J by 0 bases, leaving 11 bases between them. Germline lookup yields CDR1 KGHSH and CDR2 LQKENI. The length of the CDR3 is 14 residues. The CDR3 coding sequence is TGTGCCAGCTCAACTGGACTGACCTCCTACGAGCAGTACTTC. Translation gives CASSTGLTSYEQYF. Full variable domain (rest looked up from reference TRBV18 and TRBJ2-7): NAGVMQNPRHLVRRRGQEARLRCSPMKGHSHVYWYRQLPEEGLKFMVYLQKENIIDESGMPKERFSAEFPKEGPSILRIQQVVRGDSAAYFCASSTGLTSYEQYFGPGTRLTVT.

This clonotype was observed a handful of times. The J gene is TRBJ1-2, the V gene TRBV24-1; possible D gene TRBD1, 6 bases. Trimming pared 5 bases from V and 1 base from J, leaving 10 bases between. This CDR3 spans 14 amino acids. From germline, CDR1 is KGHDR and CDR2 SFDVKD. The CDR3 here is CATSGTGINYGYTF. CDR3 bases: TGTGCCACCAGTGGTACAGGGATTAACTATGGCTACACCTTC.

This clonotype has ten or more counts. The rearrangement links TRBV6-1 to TRBJ2-7; either TRBD1 or TRBD2 may fit D (5 bases each). The CDR3 consists of 14 residues. With 3 bases removed from V and 2 bases from J, the gap between germline ends came to 11 bases. The V gene's germline CDR1 is MNHNS and CDR2 SASEGT. CDR3 bases: TGTGCCAGCAGTGATCAACCGGGACCCTACGAGCAGTACTTC. It codes for CASSDQPGPYEQYF.

This clonotype was counted at least ten times. This rearrangement joins TRBV27 to TRBJ2-2; D gene uncertain. This CDR3 comprises 17 residues. CDR1 is MNHEY, CDR2 SMNVEV, per germline (reference sequence). V was trimmed by 9 bases and J by 0 bases, leaving 20 bases between them. The CDR3 reads CASPPRILCPNTGELFF. CDR3 nucleotides: TGTGCCAGTCCCCCCAGAATTTTGTGCCCGAACACCGGGGAGCTGTTTTTT.

V gene TRBV19 combines with J gene TRBJ2-7; 7 nucleotides line up with TRBD1. The J segment lost 6 bases and the V segment lost 3 bases, leaving 5 bases of the junction unmatched. The CDR3 loop spans 13 amino acids. CDR1 LNHDA and CDR2 SQIVND come from the germline V gene (reference sequence). This chain's CDR3 is CASSITGEGEQYF. The DNA of the CDR3 is TGTGCCAGTAGTATCACAGGGGAAGGCGAGCAGTACTTC.

This clonotype was observed at least ten times. The gene calls are TRBV27 and TRBJ1-2; TRBD1 is a possible D gene (5 bases). V shed 4 bases and J shed 8 bases, with 14 bases lying between them. This CDR3 is 13 amino acids long. Germline V CDR1 and CDR2: MNHEY, SMNVEV (reference sequence). The CDR3 DNA sequence: TGTGCCAGCAGTTCCTCGGGGGTATTCGGCTACACCTTC. Residues: CASSSSGVFGYTF.

The chain employs TRBV6-5 and TRBJ2-5; TRBD1 might be the D (5 bases). The length of the CDR3 is 13 residues. Germline V gives CDR1 MNHEY, CDR2 SVGAGI. V dropped 2 bases and J dropped 9 bases, with 13 bases sitting between them. This CDR3 is CASSYEDRRAQYF. For the CDR3, the DNA is TGTGCCAGCAGTTACGAGGACCGCAGGGCCCAGTACTTC.

The chain carries TRBV6-5 and TRBJ2-3; perhaps D is TRBD1 or TRBD2 (5 bases each). V lost 6 bases to trimming and J lost 1 base, with 14 bases between them. Germline V gene sequence: CDR1 MNHEY, CDR2 SVGAGI. The CDR3 is made up of 15 amino acids. The CDR3 here is CASRYRDRGTDTQYF. CDR3 nucleotides: TGTGCCAGCAGGTACCGGGACCGAGGCACAGATACGCAGTATTTT.

In its sample, this clonotype was seen many times. The genes are TRBV12-3 or TRBV12-4 and TRBJ2-1, with a tentative D call TRBD1 (6 bases). Deletions cut 1 base from V and 7 bases from J, with 14 bases between. This CDR3 comprises 15 residues. The CDR3 sequence is CASSLGLQGLNEQFF. The CDR3 bases are TGTGCCAGCAGTTTAGGACTACAGGGTCTAAATGAGCAGTTCTTC.

The chain employs TRBV5-1 and TRBJ2-5; weak D call: TRBD2 (6 bases). Germline V gene lookup returns CDR1 SGHRS and CDR2 YFSETQ. The length of the CDR3 is 14 residues. V lost 0 bases, J lost 4 bases, and 10 bases lay in between. This CDR3 is CASSLGLARETQYF. The DNA of the CDR3 is TGCGCCAGCAGCTTGGGGCTAGCGAGAGAGACCCAGTACTTC.

This clonotype came up many times. The CDR3 DNA is TGTGCCATCAGTGATATTAGCGGGTTTGCTAGCGAGCAGTACTTC. This encodes CAISDISGFASEQYF. J is TRBJ2-7 and V is TRBV10-3; 7 positions match TRBD2. CDR3 length: 15 amino acids. Per the germline V gene, CDR1 is ENHRY and CDR2 is SYGVKD. The junction had 11 bases not matched to a gene; V was cut back by 3 bases and J by 6 bases.

This clonotype has a count of ten or more. This chain connects TRBV4-3 to TRBJ1-6, with D unresolved. V lost 1 base and J 10 bases, leaving 11 bases between the germline ends. CDR3 length: 14 amino acids. CDR1 LGHNA and CDR2 YSLEER come from the germline V gene. The CDR3 sequence is CASSQVRVGSPLHF. In DNA, the CDR3 is TGCGCCAGCAGCCAAGTAAGGGTGGGGTCACCCCTCCACTTT.

This clonotype came up many times. The chain links TRBV29-1 to TRBJ2-5, with a tentative D call TRBD1 (6 bases). The CDR3 totals 13 residues. The V end lost 7 bases, the J end lost 2 bases, and 14 bases lay between the germline ends. Per germline, CDR1 SQVTM and CDR2 ANQGSEA. CDR3 bases: TGCAGCGAATATATTAGGGGGCAAGAGACCCAGTACTTC. The encoded protein is CSEYIRGQETQYF.

This clonotype occurred many times. The rearrangement links TRBV20-1 to TRBJ2-3; maybe TRBD1 (5 bases). V shed 2 bases and J shed 2 bases, with 11 bases lying between them. Germline V lookup: CDR1 DFQATT, CDR2 SNEGSKA (reference sequence). CDR3 length: 14 residues. CDR3 amino acids: CSARLPDNTDTQYF. CDR3 nucleotides: TGCAGTGCTAGACTCCCGGACAACACAGATACGCAGTATTTT.

The sample holds many counts of this clonotype. The gene calls are TRBV28 and TRBJ1-2, with D uncertain. With 5 bases removed from V and 0 bases from J, the gap between germline ends came to 13 bases. The germline gives CDR1 MDHEN, CDR2 SYDVKM. The CDR3 length is 15 residues. The CDR3 is CASSNLDSANYGYTF. The CDR3 nucleotides read TGTGCCAGCAGTAATTTAGACTCAGCTAACTATGGCTACACCTTC.

The chain couples TRBV7-3 to TRBJ2-1; 14 nucleotides align to TRBD2. This CDR3 spans 16 amino acids. Trimming took 2 bases from V and 7 from J; bases not matched to a gene: 4. Germline loops: CDR1 SGHTA, CDR2 FQGTGA. The CDR3 sequence: CASSLGGLAGENEQFF. The CDR3 DNA reads TGTGCCAGCAGCTTAGGGGGACTAGCGGGAGAGAATGAGCAGTTCTTC.

Only a few counts were recorded for this clonotype. V gene TRBV12-3 or TRBV12-4 combines with J gene TRBJ2-3; 9 bases are a match to TRBD1. J was trimmed by 0 bases and V by 7 bases; bases with no gene match: 5. The length of the CDR3 is 15 residues. The CDR3 nucleotides read TGTGCCAGCAACTACAGGGGGCCAAGCACAGATACGCAGTATTTT. The encoded protein is CASNYRGPSTDTQYF.